A single sample gave rise to the 28 T cell receptor beta chains below, sequenced in a study of PD-L1 blockade in urothelial cancer. Libraries were prepared by immunoSEQ multiplex PCR; TCRdb keeps only in-frame clonotypes and omits some of them. This table holds 50,000 to 60,000 clones, roughly 84% found once. This material consisted of PBMCs, taken around atezolizumab (anti-PD-L1) treatment. Receptors originate from a man in his fifties or sixties with urothelial cancer.

The chain joins TRBV6-1 to TRBJ1-1; 9 nucleotides match TRBD1. This CDR3 comprises 15 residues. The V gene end was trimmed by 7 bases and the J gene end by 5 bases; junction bases not matched to a gene: 11. Germline assignment: CDR1 MNHNS and CDR2 SASEGT. CDR3 sequence (DNA): TGTGCCAGCAAGCAGGACAGGGGAAGGGGGACTGAAGCTTTCTTT. Its translation: CASKQDRGRGTEAFF.

The chain joins TRBV28 to TRBJ2-3; D might be TRBD1 (5 bases). The V and J ends lost 6 bases and 10 bases respectively, with 20 bases between them. The CDR3 is 14 residues long. In germline, CDR1 is MDHEN, CDR2 SYDVKM. The CDR3 DNA reads as TGTGCCAGCAGCACAACCGGTGGCAGGGTTTCGCAGTATTTT. Translated: CASSTTGGRVSQYF.

This clone appeared once. The J gene is TRBJ1-4, the V gene TRBV5-1; tentative D call: TRBD1 (5 bases). Trimming removed 3 bases from V and 2 bases from J, with 11 bases in between. Per the germline V gene, CDR1 is SGHRS and CDR2 is YFSETQ. CDR3 size: 15 residues. The CDR3 protein is CASSWGEWTNEKLFF. In DNA form, the CDR3 reads TGCGCCAGCAGCTGGGGGGAGTGGACTAATGAAAAACTGTTTTTT.

This clone was detected a few times. V and J are TRBV27 and TRBJ2-5; a weak D match, TRBD1 (5 bases). V was clipped by 4 bases and J by 0 bases, with 9 bases between them. CDR1 is MNHEY, CDR2 SMNVEV, per germline (reference sequence). The CDR3 covers 14 residues. Here the CDR3 DNA reads TGTGCCAGCAGTTCCTCAGGGTACCAAGAGACCCAGTACTTC. Protein sequence: CASSSSGYQETQYF.

This rearrangement joins TRBV28 to TRBJ1-5; 7 bases align to TRBD1. Germline trimming cut 7 bases from V and 2 bases from J; bases unmatched to any gene: 5. CDR3 size: 14 residues. Germline CDR1 MDHEN, CDR2 SYDVKM. DNA of the CDR3: TGTGCCAGCACCCGGGACAGTGGCAATCAGCCCCAGCATTTT. This translates into CASTRDSGNQPQHF.

The CDR3 here is CASSLASGRSSYEQYF. In DNA, the CDR3 is TGCGCCAGCAGCTTGGCTAGCGGGAGGAGTTCCTACGAGCAGTACTTC. The chain links TRBV5-1 to TRBJ2-7; 11 bases align to TRBD2. The CDR3 runs to 16 residues. Trimming removed 0 bases from V and 1 base from J; junction bases left unmatched: 3. Germline CDR1 and CDR2: SGHRS and YFSETQ.

V gene TRBV19 combines with J gene TRBJ1-3, with unresolved D. Germline CDR1 and CDR2: LNHDA and SQIVND (reference sequence). V was cut by 4 bases and J by 3 bases, with 13 bases left in between. The CDR3 has 15 residues. Here the CDR3 reads CASSSAGIYGNTIYF. The CDR3 DNA reads as TGTGCCAGTAGTAGTGCGGGGATCTATGGAAACACCATATATTTT.

This chain joins TRBV15 and TRBJ1-5; D ambiguous. The CDR3 spans 15 residues. Germline V gene data show CDR1 as LNHNV and CDR2 as YYDKDF (reference sequence). Trimming took off 2 bases at V and 1 base at J, with 9 bases between the two ends. The CDR3, as DNA: TGTGCCACCAGCAGACCGGGAGGGAGCAATCAGCCCCAGCATTTT. It translates to CATSRPGGSNQPQHF. Looking up the rest from reference TRBV15 and TRBJ1-5 gives the full variable domain: DAMVIQNPRYQVTQFGKPVTLSCSQTLNHNVMYWYQQKSSQAPKLLFHYYDKDFNNEADTPDNFQSRRPNTSFCFLDIRSPGLGDTAMYLCATSRPGGSNQPQHFGDGTRLSIL.

The chain joins TRBV4-1 to TRBJ1-1; 9 bases are a match to TRBD1. Germline lookup yields CDR1 MGHRA and CDR2 YSYEKL. CDR3 length equals 14 residues. Germline trimming cut 3 bases from V and 5 bases from J; bases unmatched to any gene: 4. CDR3 residues: CASSHQTGGTEAFF. The CDR3 DNA sequence: TGCGCCAGCAGCCACCAGACAGGGGGAACTGAAGCTTTCTTT.

This chain connects TRBV9 to TRBJ2-7; TRBD1 agrees at 12 bases. Unmatched junction bases numbered 3, after V lost 4 bases and J lost 4 bases. Germline CDR1 reads SGDLS; CDR2 reads YYNGEE. The CDR3 is made up of 14 amino acids. The CDR3 coding sequence is TGTGCCAGCAGCCCGGGACAGGGGGCTTACGAGCAGTACTTC. Encoded protein: CASSPGQGAYEQYF.

The genes are TRBV28 and TRBJ1-4, with D maybe TRBD1 (6 bases). Per the germline V gene, CDR1 is MDHEN and CDR2 is SYDVKM. The length of the CDR3 is 14 residues. Trimming removed 8 bases at V and 8 bases at J, with 18 bases between. CDR3 protein: CASETGGAGEKLFF. The CDR3 region has the DNA TGTGCCAGCGAAACGGGGGGGGCTGGAGAAAAACTGTTTTTT. Full variable domain (outside the CDR3, taken from reference TRBV28 and TRBJ1-4): DVKVTQSSRYLVKRTGEKVFLECVQDMDHENMFWYRQDPGLGLRLIYFSYDVKMKEKGDIPEGYSVSREKKERFSLILESASTNQTSMYLCASETGGAGEKLFFGSGTQLSVL.

This sequence joins TRBV29-1 and TRBJ2-7; D gene uncertain. The CDR3 has 11 residues. V lost 5 bases and J lost 3, with 8 bases in between. Germline V gene data show CDR1 as SQVTM and CDR2 as ANQGSEA. CDR3 loop: CSVSTGYEQYF. The DNA for the CDR3 is TGCAGCGTTAGCACCGGCTACGAGCAGTACTTC.

The gene calls are TRBV7-9 and TRBJ1-6; TRBD1 is a possible D gene (5 bases). Trimming removed 5 bases at V and 10 bases at J, with 18 bases between. The CDR3 covers 15 residues. CDR1 SEHNR and CDR2 FQNEAQ come from the germline V gene (reference sequence). CDR3 DNA: TGTGCCAGCAGCACGAGACGGGGGGGTGAGTCACCCCTCCACTTT. As protein: CASSTRRGGESPLHF.

V gene TRBV13 combines with J gene TRBJ1-5; TRBD1 matches at 8 bases. CDR3 length equals 15 residues. The ends lost 2 bases at V and 4 bases at J; junction bases unmatched: 4. Germline V gene lookup returns CDR1 PRHDT and CDR2 FYEKMQ (reference sequence). CDR3 nucleotide sequence: TGTGCCAGCAGCTTAAAAGGACAGGGAAATCAGCCCCAGCATTTT. The encoded protein is CASSLKGQGNQPQHF. Full variable domain (remainder filled in from reference TRBV13 and TRBJ1-5): AAGVIQSPRHLIKEKRETATLKCYPIPRHDTVYWYQQGPGQDPQFLISFYEKMQSDKGSIPDRFSAQQFSDYHSELNMSSLELGDSALYFCASSLKGQGNQPQHFGDGTRLSIL.

This chain joins TRBV11-2 and TRBJ2-1; TRBD2 agrees at 7 bases. J gave up 5 bases and V 10 bases, and 17 bases lay outside the gene matches. CDR1 is SGHAT and CDR2 is FQNNGV in the germline V gene. CDR3 length: 16 amino acids. Here the CDR3 reads CATQGRAGVVDNEQFF. CDR3 in DNA: TGTGCCACCCAGGGCCGTGCGGGAGTGGTGGACAATGAGCAGTTCTTC.

V and J are TRBV27 and TRBJ1-5; unclear D gene. With 3 bases removed from V and 1 base from J, the gap between germline ends came to 4 bases. Germline V CDR1 and CDR2: MNHEY, SMNVEV (reference sequence). The CDR3 is 13 residues long. The CDR3, as DNA: TGTGCCAGCAGTTTGGGCAGCAATCAGCCCCAGCATTTT. As protein: CASSLGSNQPQHF.

The chain couples TRBV29-1 to TRBJ2-7, with D unresolved. Germline V gene lookup returns CDR1 SQVTM and CDR2 ANQGSEA. This CDR3 is 13 amino acids long. V was pared by 7 bases and J by 0 bases, with 13 bases between. The DNA for the CDR3 is TGCAGCGCCTCGCGACGGAGCTCCTACGAGCAGTACTTC. Its protein product is CSASRRSSYEQYF.

The V gene is TRBV20-1, the J gene TRBJ1-1; unclear D gene. The V end was cut by 4 bases, the J end by 3 bases, with 3 bases between. This CDR3 region has 10 residues. The germline V gene encodes CDR1 DFQATT and CDR2 SNEGSKA (reference sequence). CDR3 amino acids: CSAIDTEAFF. The CDR3 region has the DNA TGCAGTGCTATCGACACTGAAGCTTTCTTT.

This chain uses TRBV9 with TRBJ1-6; 8 nucleotides agree with TRBD1. The V segment lost 0 bases and the J segment 10 bases; nucleotides outside the gene matches: 6. Germline-derived CDR1 and CDR2 are SGDLS and YYNGEE. CDR3 length equals 15 residues. DNA for the CDR3: TGTGCCAGCAGCGTAGTTTCGGACAGGGCATCACCCCTCCACTTT. The encoded protein is CASSVVSDRASPLHF.

The table lists this clone with a few counts. This chain links TRBV7-9 with TRBJ1-2, with a weak D call TRBD1 (5 bases). Per germline, CDR1 SEHNR and CDR2 FQNEAQ (reference sequence). V lost 5 bases to trimming and J lost 4 bases, with 8 bases between them. The CDR3 is 12 amino acids. The CDR3 sequence is CASSRGGYGYTF. CDR3 sequence (DNA): TGTGCCAGCAGCAGGGGCGGCTATGGCTACACCTTC. The full variable domain, with the rest looked up from reference TRBV7-9 and TRBJ1-2, is DTGVSQNPRHKITKRGQNVTFRCDPISEHNRLYWYRQTLGQGPEFLTYFQNEAQLEKSRLLSDRFSAERPKGSFSTLEIQRTEQGDSAMYLCASSRGGYGYTFGSGTRLTVV.

The chain is built from TRBV19 and TRBJ2-7, with D unresolved. V was clipped by 1 base and J by 4 bases, with 11 bases between them. The CDR3 has 14 amino acids. Germline CDR1 LNHDA, CDR2 SQIVND (reference sequence). CDR3 loop: CASSIALLGYEQYF. The DNA of the CDR3 is TGTGCCAGTAGTATAGCCCTTCTAGGATACGAGCAGTACTTC.

This chain uses TRBV18 with TRBJ1-4, with D uncertain. CDR1 is KGHSH, CDR2 LQKENI, per germline. Trimming removed 3 bases at V and 8 bases at J, with 13 bases between. The length of the CDR3 is 14 residues. This CDR3 is CASSPLAYPEKLFF. CDR3 sequence (DNA): TGTGCCAGCTCACCCCTCGCGTATCCCGAAAAACTGTTTTTT.

The chain carries TRBV27 and TRBJ1-5; D gene uncertain. V lost 6 bases and J lost 0, with 9 bases in between. CDR3 size: 14 residues. Germline CDR1 reads MNHEY; CDR2 reads SMNVEV (reference sequence). The CDR3 sequence is CASSHSYSNQPQHF. The CDR3, as DNA: TGTGCCAGCAGCCATTCCTATAGCAATCAGCCCCAGCATTTT.

This sequence joins TRBV27 and TRBJ2-7, with 15 bases aligning to TRBD2. Germline V CDR1 and CDR2: MNHEY, SMNVEV (reference sequence). This CDR3 has 18 residues. Trimming cost V 5 bases and J 3 bases; bases outside gene matches: 11. The CDR3 DNA follows: TGTGCCAGCAGTCCGCGGGGACTAGCGGGAGGCGTCAACTACGAGCAGTACTTC. Translated: CASSPRGLAGGVNYEQYF.

This chain joins TRBV18 and TRBJ1-1; TRBD1 matches 7 bases. The CDR3 has 15 residues. V gave up 3 bases and J gave up 0 bases; unmatched junction bases: 4. The germline V gene encodes CDR1 KGHSH and CDR2 LQKENI. The CDR3 sequence is CASSPDRSMNTEAFF. The CDR3 DNA reads as TGTGCCAGCTCACCGGACAGGTCGATGAACACTGAAGCTTTCTTT.

The gene calls are TRBV27 and TRBJ2-2; a possible D gene is TRBD1 (6 bases). Trimming left V 6 bases short and J 1 base short, with 15 bases between. The CDR3 is 16 residues long. Germline CDR1 MNHEY, CDR2 SMNVEV (reference sequence). CDR3 DNA sequence: TGTGCCAGCAGACGTAACAGGGCCGGGAACACCGGGGAGCTGTTTTTT. Encoded protein: CASRRNRAGNTGELFF.

The rearrangement links TRBV5-4 to TRBJ2-7; D may be TRBD1 (5 bases). Germline V gene sequence: CDR1 SGHNT, CDR2 YYREEE (reference sequence). Trimming stripped 1 base from V and 3 bases from J, with 11 bases between. CDR3 length: 14 residues. The CDR3 DNA reads as TGTGCCAGCAGCTTGTCCCGACAGAACTACGAGCAGTACTTC. Residues: CASSLSRQNYEQYF.

This sequence joins TRBV19 and TRBJ2-7; D gene ambiguous. The germline V gene encodes CDR1 LNHDA and CDR2 SQIVND (reference sequence). The V end lost 6 bases, the J end lost 5 bases, and 8 bases lay between the germline ends. The CDR3 totals 11 residues. The CDR3 DNA sequence: TGTGCCAGTAGGTTCCGAGACGAGCAGTACTTC. This translates into CASRFRDEQYF.